The 6 T cell receptor beta chains below all came from one sample that was sequenced in a study of blood T cell repertoires in COVID-19. Assay: immunoSEQ multiplex PCR; the TCRdb copy retains only in-frame clones and omits some. This table has approximately 75,000 clones, approximately 84% appearing once. The sequenced material came from peripheral blood. The receptor source for this set is a man aged 50 or older with COVID-19, enrolled during active disease.

This clone has more than one count but fewer than ten. The chain is built from TRBV6-5 and TRBJ1-6, with no clear D. Trimming cost V 11 bases and J 0 bases, with 5 bases left between them. CDR3 length: 12 amino acids. Germline V lookup: CDR1 MNHEY, CDR2 SVGAGI. The DNA of the CDR3 is TGTGCCTCCAGCTCCTATAATTCACCCCTCCACTTT. Translated, it gives CASSSYNSPLHF.

The chain uses TRBV27 and TRBJ1-2, with D perhaps matching TRBD1 (6 bases). Germline CDR1 is MNHEY and CDR2 is SMNVEV (reference sequence). V lost 5 bases and J 1 base, leaving 17 bases between the germline ends. The CDR3 length is 16 residues. The CDR3 reads CASSRYTGQVNYGYTF. In DNA, the CDR3 is TGTGCCAGCAGTCGATATACGGGACAAGTTAACTATGGCTACACCTTC.

This clone has more than one count but fewer than ten. The rearrangement links TRBV6-5 to TRBJ2-2; 10 bases map to TRBD1. Germline V gives CDR1 MNHEY, CDR2 SVGAGI. The CDR3 covers 16 residues. V dropped 2 bases and J dropped 6; count of bases not matched to a gene: 6. CDR3 nucleotide sequence: TGTGCCAGCAGTTACACCTCCGGGACAGGGGCCGGGGAGCTGTTTTTT. Residues: CASSYTSGTGAGELFF.

This clone has more than one count but fewer than ten. CDR3 region: CASSPGGGQYF. CDR3 coding DNA: TGTGCCAGCTCACCCGGCGGCGGGCAGTACTTC. The chain joins TRBV18 to TRBJ2-7; D is uncertain. Trimming left V 3 bases short and J 9 bases short, with 9 bases between. Germline V lookup: CDR1 KGHSH, CDR2 LQKENI. The CDR3 spans 11 residues.

J is TRBJ1-3 and V is TRBV6-6; D may be TRBD1 (6 bases). There are 12 residues in the CDR3. V shed 8 bases and J shed 2 bases, with 7 bases lying between them. Germline V gives CDR1 MNHNY, CDR2 SVGAGI (reference sequence). In nucleotides, the CDR3 is TGTGCCAGCGAGGGGGCTGGAAACACCATATATTTT. This encodes CASEGAGNTIYF.

The chain is built from TRBV7-9 and TRBJ2-7, with TRBD1 identical over 11 bases. Looked up from germline, CDR1 is SEHNR and CDR2 is FQNEAQ (reference sequence). J gave up 2 bases and V 2 bases, and 5 bases lay outside the gene matches. The CDR3 spans 16 residues. CDR3 DNA: TGTGCCAGCAGCTTAAGAGGACAGGGGGCGACCTACGAGCAGTACTTC. This gives the protein CASSLRGQGATYEQYF.